What follows describes a single T cell receptor (beta chain). This sample is part of a study of blood T cell repertoires in COVID-19. The CDR3 is 13 amino acids. V lost 3 bases, J lost 6 bases, and 9 bases lay in between. Germline-derived CDR1 and CDR2 are DFQATT and SNEGSKA (reference sequence). In the source study's methods: Amplification of reference gene primers was used by the study to estimate nucleated cell counts. Clones were read by immunoSEQ multiplex PCR, and TCRdb kept only the in-frame ones, dropping some. For V, J and clone size, that table is used; D and trimming come from the DNA. The sample lists approximately 350,000 clones, 75% to 90% occurring once. Living in 24 US areas, the participants were between 18 and 89 years of age. Cohort placement rested on clinical history that participants reported themselves.

This sequence originates from a woman between 50 and 59 years old who had recovered from COVID-19. V and J are TRBV20-1 and TRBJ1-6; D is uncertain. Sequencing was carried out using PBMCs or T cells enriched from blood (not recorded which). The CDR3 reads CSASHSFNSPLHF. CDR3 nucleotide sequence: TGCAGTGCTAGTCACAGTTTTAATTCACCCCTCCACTTT.